The 19 T cell receptor beta chains reported below all come from one sample, sequenced in a study of blood T cell repertoires in COVID-19. The data were produced by immunoSEQ multiplex PCR, yet TCRdb's version contains in-frame clones alone and is incomplete. The sample gives around 110,000 clones, approximately 90% of which show up once; 1.8% is in the top ten. The material sequenced was peripheral blood. Receptors originate from a human donor with active COVID-19. The donor label of this sample is uncertain.

The CDR3 spells CASRRDGTGQTGELFF. DNA of the CDR3: TGTGCCAGCAGAAGGGATGGGACAGGTCAAACCGGGGAGCTGTTTTTT. This chain connects TRBV6-6 to TRBJ2-2; 8 nucleotides match TRBD1. The CDR3 is 16 amino acids. The V gene end was trimmed by 6 bases and the J gene end by 5 bases; junction bases not matched to a gene: 11. Germline loops: CDR1 MNHNY, CDR2 SVGAGI (reference sequence).

This chain's CDR3 is CASSRGYPGELFF. CDR3 sequence (DNA): TGTGCCAGCAGCCGGGGTTATCCCGGGGAGCTGTTTTTT. The chain has TRBV5-4 and TRBJ2-2; a weak D match, TRBD2 (5 bases). Trimming left V 4 bases short and J 6 bases short, with 10 bases between. There are 13 residues in the CDR3. CDR1 SGHNT and CDR2 YYREEE come from the germline V gene (reference sequence).

The chain combines TRBV16 with TRBJ1-2; 7 bases are shared with TRBD1. CDR1 and CDR2 (germline): KGHSY, FQNENV. CDR3 size: 15 residues. The trim removed 0 bases at V and 4 bases at J, leaving 5 bases unmatched. DNA of the CDR3: TGTGCCAGCAGCCAATCAGGGGGCGTTGGCTATGGCTACACCTTC. It encodes CASSQSGGVGYGYTF.

The chain uses TRBV6-5 and TRBJ1-2; perhaps TRBD1 as D (6 bases). The CDR3 contains 15 residues. Trimming removed 6 bases from V and 5 bases from J, with 19 bases in between. The germline V gene encodes CDR1 MNHEY and CDR2 SVGAGI. The CDR3 nucleotides read TGTGCCAGCAGCCGATCTACAGGGACCTCATATGGCTACACCTTC. Its protein is CASSRSTGTSYGYTF.

The chain combines TRBV9 with TRBJ2-2; TRBD1 agrees at 11 bases. The CDR3 extends over 16 amino acids. CDR1 and CDR2 from the germline V gene are SGDLS and YYNGEE. J lost 5 bases, V lost 5 bases, and 8 bases had no gene match. The CDR3 here is CASSATGTGGTGELFF. The CDR3 DNA reads TGTGCCAGCAGTGCCACCGGGACAGGGGGAACCGGGGAGCTGTTTTTT.

The chain couples TRBV19 to TRBJ2-1; 8 nucleotides align to TRBD1. There are 12 residues in the CDR3. Germline trimming cut 10 bases from V and 3 bases from J; bases unmatched to any gene: 2. Germline-derived CDR1 and CDR2 are LNHDA and SQIVND (reference sequence). The DNA for the CDR3 is TGTGCCACTGGACAGGGCTACAATGAGCAGTTCTTC. This encodes CATGQGYNEQFF.

V and J are TRBV10-2 and TRBJ1-6; D is perhaps TRBD1 (5 bases). The germline CDR1 and CDR2 sequences are WSHSY and SAAADI. The CDR3 contains 15 residues. V dropped 2 bases and J dropped 7 bases, with 12 bases sitting between them. The CDR3 DNA reads TGCGCCAGCAGTGAGCTGGGGGGGGAAAATTCACCCCTCCACTTT. This gives the protein CASSELGGENSPLHF.

This rearrangement joins TRBV4-1 to TRBJ2-1; a possible D gene is TRBD2 (6 bases). Trimming stripped 2 bases from V and 0 bases from J, with 14 bases between. From germline, CDR1 is MGHRA and CDR2 YSYEKL. This CDR3 contains 17 residues. In DNA form, the CDR3 reads TGCGCCAGCAGCCAACTTGAGCGGGCCGGCTCCTACAATGAGCAGTTCTTC. It yields the protein CASSQLERAGSYNEQFF.

V usage is TRBV30 and J usage is TRBJ1-2; 10 bases agree with TRBD1. J was trimmed by 4 bases and V by 5 bases; bases with no gene match: 1. Germline CDR1 and CDR2: GTSNPN and SVGIG (reference sequence). The CDR3 totals 12 residues. The CDR3 DNA reads as TGTGCCTGGGGACAGGGGGGCTATGGCTACACCTTC. It encodes CAWGQGGYGYTF.

This sequence joins TRBV19 and TRBJ2-7; 7 bases map to TRBD1. The CDR3 is 12 residues long. The ends lost 8 bases at V and 5 bases at J; junction bases unmatched: 6. Germline values: CDR1 LNHDA, CDR2 SQIVND (reference sequence). The CDR3 here is CASSMTGNEQYF. DNA for the CDR3: TGTGCCAGTTCTATGACAGGGAACGAGCAGTACTTC. Filled out from reference TRBV19 and TRBJ2-7, the complete variable domain reads DGGITQSPKYLFRKEGQNVTLSCEQNLNHDAMYWYRQDPGQGLRLIYYSQIVNDFQKGDIAEGYSVSREKKESFPLTVTSAQKNPTAFYLCASSMTGNEQYFGPGTRLTVT.

This chain uses TRBV3-1 (or the pseudogene TRBV3-2) with TRBJ2-2, with 11 bases fitting TRBD2. The germline CDR1 and CDR2 sequences are LGHDT and YNNKEL (reference sequence). The CDR3 loop spans 16 amino acids. Trimming took 6 bases from V and 8 from J; bases not matched to a gene: 11. The CDR3 here is CASSNLGTSGGGELFF. The CDR3 DNA is TGTGCCAGCAGTAACCTTGGGACTAGCGGCGGGGGGGAGCTGTTTTTT.

This clone has just a few counts. The CDR3 DNA sequence: TGTGCCAGCAGCTTAGGGGGGACAGGGAATTCACCCCTCCACTTT. This translates into CASSLGGTGNSPLHF. The gene calls are TRBV7-2 and TRBJ1-6; 9 nucleotides line up with TRBD1. From germline, CDR1 is SGHTA and CDR2 FQGNSA. V lost 1 base and J lost 7; bases outside the gene matches: 2. CDR3 size: 15 residues.

The chain joins TRBV28 to TRBJ2-1; possible D gene TRBD2, 6 bases. This CDR3 spans 14 amino acids. V lost 5 bases to trimming and J lost 8 bases, with 16 bases between them. Germline CDR1 and CDR2: MDHEN and SYDVKM. The CDR3 region is CASSPKRRGHEQFF. CDR3 coding DNA: TGTGCCAGCAGTCCGAAAAGGCGGGGTCATGAGCAGTTCTTC.

The chain employs TRBV12-5 and TRBJ2-5, with 8 bases lining up with TRBD2. V was clipped by 4 bases and J by 5 bases; unmatched bases: 9. The CDR3 is made up of 15 amino acids. CDR1 and CDR2 from the germline V gene are LGHNT and FRNRAP. This chain's CDR3 is CASGSPAAGEETQYF. CDR3 sequence (DNA): TGTGCTAGTGGTTCCCCGGCAGCGGGGGAGGAGACCCAGTACTTC.

The chain links TRBV27 to TRBJ1-6; weak D call: TRBD1 (5 bases). The CDR3 contains 14 residues. From germline, CDR1 is MNHEY and CDR2 SMNVEV (reference sequence). V was trimmed by 6 bases and J by 7 bases, leaving 13 bases between them. The CDR3 is CASRSGTPNSPLHF. Here the CDR3 DNA reads TGTGCCAGCAGATCAGGGACTCCCAATTCACCCCTCCACTTT.

The genes are TRBV6-5 and TRBJ2-1; D possibly corresponds to TRBD2 (6 bases). CDR3 length: 13 amino acids. V gave up 6 bases and J gave up 8 bases, with 14 bases separating them. Germline CDR1 and CDR2: MNHEY and SVGAGI. The CDR3 sequence: CASSSSRRDEQFF. CDR3 in DNA: TGTGCCAGCAGCTCTAGCAGGAGGGATGAGCAGTTCTTC.

This chain links TRBV4-2 with TRBJ2-1; 8 bases are shared with TRBD2. This CDR3 comprises 15 residues. Trimming at V came to 3 bases and at J to 4 bases, leaving 5 bases not matched to a gene. Germline V gives CDR1 LGHNA, CDR2 YNFKEQ. CDR3 loop: CASSHRAGEYNEQFF. CDR3 DNA sequence: TGTGCCAGCAGCCATCGAGCGGGGGAGTACAATGAGCAGTTCTTC.

The genes are TRBV5-1 and TRBJ1-4; TRBD1 is a possible D gene (6 bases). V lost 2 bases and J lost 5, with 7 bases in between. Per the germline V gene, CDR1 is SGHRS and CDR2 is YFSETQ. This CDR3 contains 13 residues. CDR3 residues: CASSFDRNEKLFF. The CDR3 DNA follows: TGCGCCAGCAGCTTTGACAGGAATGAAAAACTGTTTTTT.

The chain carries TRBV6-2 or TRBV6-3 and TRBJ1-2; the match to TRBD1 covers 7 bases. The germline V gene has CDR1 MNHEY and CDR2 SVGEGT. This CDR3 is 12 amino acids long. J gave up 7 bases and V 5 bases, and 4 bases lay outside the gene matches. CDR3 amino acids: CASSQNRGGYTF. The CDR3 region has the DNA TGTGCCAGCAGTCAGAACAGGGGTGGCTACACCTTC.